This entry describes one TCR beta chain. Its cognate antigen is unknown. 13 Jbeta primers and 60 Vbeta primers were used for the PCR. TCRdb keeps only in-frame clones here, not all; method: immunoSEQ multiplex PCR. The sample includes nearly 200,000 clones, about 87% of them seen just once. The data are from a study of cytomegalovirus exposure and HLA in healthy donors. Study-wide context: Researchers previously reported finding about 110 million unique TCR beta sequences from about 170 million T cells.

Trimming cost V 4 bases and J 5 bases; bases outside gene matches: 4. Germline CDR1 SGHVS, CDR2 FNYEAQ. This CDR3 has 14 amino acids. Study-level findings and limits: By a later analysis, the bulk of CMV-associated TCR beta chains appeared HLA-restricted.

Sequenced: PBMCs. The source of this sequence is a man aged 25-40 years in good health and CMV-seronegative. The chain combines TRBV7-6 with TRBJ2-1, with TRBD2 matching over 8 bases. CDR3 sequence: CASSSLAANNEQFF. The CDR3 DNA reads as TGTGCCAGCAGCTCACTAGCGGCTAACAATGAGCAGTTCTTC.